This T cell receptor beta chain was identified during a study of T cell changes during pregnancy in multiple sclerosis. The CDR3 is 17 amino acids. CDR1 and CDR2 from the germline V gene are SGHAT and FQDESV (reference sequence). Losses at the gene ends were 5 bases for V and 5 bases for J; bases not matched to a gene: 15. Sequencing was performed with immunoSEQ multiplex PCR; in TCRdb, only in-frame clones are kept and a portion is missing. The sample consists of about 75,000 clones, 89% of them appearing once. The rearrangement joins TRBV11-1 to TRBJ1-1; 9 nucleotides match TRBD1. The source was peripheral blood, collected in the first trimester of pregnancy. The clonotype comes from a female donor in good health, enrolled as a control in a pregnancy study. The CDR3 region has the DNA TGTGCCAGCAGCCCCCGGGCAGGGGACAGGGATTGGACTGAAGCTTTCTTT. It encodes CASSPRAGDRDWTEAFF. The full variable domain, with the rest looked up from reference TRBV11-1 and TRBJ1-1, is EAEVAQSPRYKITEKSQAVAFWCDPISGHATLYWYRQILGQGPELLVQFQDESVVDDSQLPKDRFSAERLKGVDSTLKIQPAELGDSAMYLCASSPRAGDRDWTEAFFGQGTRLTVV.